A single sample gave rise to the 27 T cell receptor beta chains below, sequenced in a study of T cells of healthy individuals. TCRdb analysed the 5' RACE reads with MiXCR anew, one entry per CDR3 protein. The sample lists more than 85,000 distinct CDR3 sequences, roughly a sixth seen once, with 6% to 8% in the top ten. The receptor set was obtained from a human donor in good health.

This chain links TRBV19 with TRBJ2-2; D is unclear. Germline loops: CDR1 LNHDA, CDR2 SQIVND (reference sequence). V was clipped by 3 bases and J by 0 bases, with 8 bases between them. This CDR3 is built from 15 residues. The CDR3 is CASSISSANTGELFF. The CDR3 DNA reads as TGTGCCAGTAGTATCTCCAGCGCGAACACCGGGGAGCTGTTTTTT.

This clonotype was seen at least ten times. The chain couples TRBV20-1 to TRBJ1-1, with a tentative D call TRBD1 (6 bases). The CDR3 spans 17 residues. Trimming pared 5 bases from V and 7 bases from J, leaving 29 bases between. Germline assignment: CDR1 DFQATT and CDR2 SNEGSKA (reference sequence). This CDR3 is CSASGRGHKVGGVEAFF. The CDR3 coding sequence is TGCAGTGCTTCGGGACGGGGACACAAAGTCGGAGGGGTTGAAGCTTTCTTT.

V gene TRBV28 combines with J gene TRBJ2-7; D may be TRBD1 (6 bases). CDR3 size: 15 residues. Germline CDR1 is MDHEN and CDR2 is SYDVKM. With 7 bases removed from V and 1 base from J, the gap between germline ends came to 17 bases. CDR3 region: CASTEQGRSSYEQYF. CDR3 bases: TGTGCCAGCACCGAACAGGGCAGGAGTTCCTACGAGCAGTACTTC.

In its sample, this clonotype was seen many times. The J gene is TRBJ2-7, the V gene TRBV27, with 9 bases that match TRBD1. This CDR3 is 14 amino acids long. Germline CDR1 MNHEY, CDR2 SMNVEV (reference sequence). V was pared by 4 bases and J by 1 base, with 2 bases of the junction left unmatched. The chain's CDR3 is CASSWDRVSYEQYF. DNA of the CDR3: TGTGCCAGCAGTTGGGACAGGGTTTCCTACGAGCAGTACTTC.

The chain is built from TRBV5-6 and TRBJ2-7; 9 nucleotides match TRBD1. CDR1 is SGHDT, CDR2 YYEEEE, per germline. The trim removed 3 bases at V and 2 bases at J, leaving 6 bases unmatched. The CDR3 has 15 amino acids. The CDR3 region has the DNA TGTGCCAGCAGCTCGGTGGACAGGGGAGCCTACGAGCAGTACTTC. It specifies CASSSVDRGAYEQYF.

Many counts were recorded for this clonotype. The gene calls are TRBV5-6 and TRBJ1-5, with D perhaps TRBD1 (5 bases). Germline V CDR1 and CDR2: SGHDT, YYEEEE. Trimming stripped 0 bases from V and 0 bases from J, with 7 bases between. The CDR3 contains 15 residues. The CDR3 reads CASSLGGSSNQPQHF. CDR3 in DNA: TGTGCCAGCAGCTTGGGGGGGAGTAGCAATCAGCCCCAGCATTTT.

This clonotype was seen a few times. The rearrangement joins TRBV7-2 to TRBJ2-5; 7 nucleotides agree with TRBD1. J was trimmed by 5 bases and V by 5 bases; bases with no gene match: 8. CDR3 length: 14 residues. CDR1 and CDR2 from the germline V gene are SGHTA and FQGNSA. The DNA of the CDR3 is TGTGCCAGCAGCCCCCGACAGGGCAGTGAGACCCAGTACTTC. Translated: CASSPRQGSETQYF.

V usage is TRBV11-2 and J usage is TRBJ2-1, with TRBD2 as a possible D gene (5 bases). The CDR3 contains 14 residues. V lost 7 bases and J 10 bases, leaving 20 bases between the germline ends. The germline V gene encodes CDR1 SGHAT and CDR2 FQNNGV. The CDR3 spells CASTTTRVLKEQFF. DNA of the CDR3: TGTGCCAGCACGACTACGCGTGTCCTTAAGGAGCAGTTCTTC.

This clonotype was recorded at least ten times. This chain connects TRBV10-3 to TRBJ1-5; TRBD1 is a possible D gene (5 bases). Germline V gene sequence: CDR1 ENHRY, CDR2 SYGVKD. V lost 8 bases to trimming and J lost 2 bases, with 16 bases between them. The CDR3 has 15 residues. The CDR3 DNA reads TGTGCCATCCAGGGAGGGACCGGGGGCAATCAGCCCCAGCATTTT. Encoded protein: CAIQGGTGGNQPQHF.

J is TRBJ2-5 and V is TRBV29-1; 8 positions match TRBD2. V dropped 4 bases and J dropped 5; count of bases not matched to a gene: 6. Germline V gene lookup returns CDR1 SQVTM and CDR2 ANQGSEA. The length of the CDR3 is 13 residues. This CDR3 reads CSVGRERGETQYF. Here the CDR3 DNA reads TGCAGCGTTGGACGGGAGCGGGGGGAGACCCAGTACTTC.

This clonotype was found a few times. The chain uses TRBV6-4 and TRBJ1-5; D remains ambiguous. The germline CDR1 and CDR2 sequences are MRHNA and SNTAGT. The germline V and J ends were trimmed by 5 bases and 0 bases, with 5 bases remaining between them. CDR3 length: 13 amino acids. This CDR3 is CASSPNSNQPQHF. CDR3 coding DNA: TGTGCCAGCAGTCCAAATAGCAATCAGCCCCAGCATTTT.

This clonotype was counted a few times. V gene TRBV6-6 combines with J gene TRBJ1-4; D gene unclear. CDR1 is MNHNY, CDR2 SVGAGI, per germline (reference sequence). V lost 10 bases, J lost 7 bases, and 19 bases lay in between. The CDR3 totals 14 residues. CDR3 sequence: CATTLLPRAEKLFF. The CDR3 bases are TGTGCCACTACTTTGTTACCCCGCGCTGAAAAACTGTTTTTT.

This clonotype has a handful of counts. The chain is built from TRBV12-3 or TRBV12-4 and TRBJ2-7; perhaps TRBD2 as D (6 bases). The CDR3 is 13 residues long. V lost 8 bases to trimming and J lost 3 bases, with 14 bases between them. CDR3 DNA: TGTGCCAGCGGCCGGGCGGGGAACTACGAGCAGTACTTC. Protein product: CASGRAGNYEQYF.

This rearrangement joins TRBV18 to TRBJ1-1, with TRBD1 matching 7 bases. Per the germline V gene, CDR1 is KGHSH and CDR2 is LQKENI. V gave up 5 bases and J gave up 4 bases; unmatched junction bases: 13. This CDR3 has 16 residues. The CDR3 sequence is CASSSQGYRGSTEAFF. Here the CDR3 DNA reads TGTGCCAGCTCATCACAGGGGTATAGAGGATCCACTGAAGCTTTCTTT.

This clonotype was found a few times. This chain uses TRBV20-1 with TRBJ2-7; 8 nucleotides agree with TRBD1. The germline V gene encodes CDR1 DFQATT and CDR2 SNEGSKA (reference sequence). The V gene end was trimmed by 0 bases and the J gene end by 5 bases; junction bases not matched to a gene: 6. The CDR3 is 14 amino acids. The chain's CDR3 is CSARDRGRLDEQYF. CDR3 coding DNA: TGCAGTGCTAGAGACAGGGGGCGACTGGACGAGCAGTACTTC.

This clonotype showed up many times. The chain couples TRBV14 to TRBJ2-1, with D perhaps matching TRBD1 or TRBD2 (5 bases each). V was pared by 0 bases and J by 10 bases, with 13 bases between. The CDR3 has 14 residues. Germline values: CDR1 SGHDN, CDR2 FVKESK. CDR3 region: CASSQDGYWDEQFF. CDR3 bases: TGTGCCAGCAGCCAAGACGGCTACTGGGACGAGCAGTTCTTC.

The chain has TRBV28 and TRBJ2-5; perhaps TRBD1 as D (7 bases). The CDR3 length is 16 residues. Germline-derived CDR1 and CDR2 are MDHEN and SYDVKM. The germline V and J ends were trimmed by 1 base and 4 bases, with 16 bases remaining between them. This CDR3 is CASSLLRGGTVETQYF. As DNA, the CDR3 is TGTGCCAGCAGTTTATTGAGAGGGGGGACAGTAGAGACCCAGTACTTC.

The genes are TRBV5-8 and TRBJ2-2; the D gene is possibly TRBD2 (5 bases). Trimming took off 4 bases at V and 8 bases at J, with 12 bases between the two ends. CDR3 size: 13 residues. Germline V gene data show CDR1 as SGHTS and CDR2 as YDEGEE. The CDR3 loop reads CASSGLRRGELFF. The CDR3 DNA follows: TGTGCCAGCAGCGGCCTGAGGAGGGGGGAGCTGTTTTTT.

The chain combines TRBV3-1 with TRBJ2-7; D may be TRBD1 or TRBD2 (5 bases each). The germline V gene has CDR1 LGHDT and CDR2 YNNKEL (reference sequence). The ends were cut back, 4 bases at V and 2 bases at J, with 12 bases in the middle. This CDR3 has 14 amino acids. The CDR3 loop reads CASSLRDGAYEQYF. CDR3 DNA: TGTGCCAGCAGCCTCCGGGACGGCGCCTACGAGCAGTACTTC.

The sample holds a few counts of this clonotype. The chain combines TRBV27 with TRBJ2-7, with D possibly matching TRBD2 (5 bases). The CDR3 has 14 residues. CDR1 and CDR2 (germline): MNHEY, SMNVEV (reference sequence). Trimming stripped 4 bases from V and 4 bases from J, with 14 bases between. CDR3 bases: TGTGCCAGCAGTTCTCGTAGCGCGGAGTACGAGCAGTACTTC. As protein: CASSSRSAEYEQYF.

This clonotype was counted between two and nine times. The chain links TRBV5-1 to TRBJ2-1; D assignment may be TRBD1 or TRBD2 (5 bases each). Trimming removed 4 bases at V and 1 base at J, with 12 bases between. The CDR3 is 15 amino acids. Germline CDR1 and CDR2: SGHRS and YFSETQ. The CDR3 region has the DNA TGCGCCAGCAGCCGTGTGGGGGTTTCCTACAATGAGCAGTTCTTC. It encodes CASSRVGVSYNEQFF.

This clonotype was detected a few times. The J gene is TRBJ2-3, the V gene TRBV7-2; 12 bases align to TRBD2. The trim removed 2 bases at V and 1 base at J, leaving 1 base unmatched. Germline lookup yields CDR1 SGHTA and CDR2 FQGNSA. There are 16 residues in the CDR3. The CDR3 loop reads CASSLRLAGGTDTQYF. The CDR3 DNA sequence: TGTGCCAGCAGCTTAAGACTAGCGGGAGGCACAGATACGCAGTATTTT.

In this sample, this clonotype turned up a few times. The CDR3 region is CASSQLTGNLREQYF. The DNA for the CDR3 is TGTGCCAGCAGTCAACTTACGGGGAACCTTAGGGAGCAGTACTTC. The chain recombines TRBV6-2 or TRBV6-3 with TRBJ2-7, with D perhaps TRBD2 (5 bases). The CDR3 totals 15 residues. Germline V gives CDR1 MNHEY, CDR2 SVGEGT. With 5 bases removed from V and 7 bases from J, the gap between germline ends came to 21 bases.

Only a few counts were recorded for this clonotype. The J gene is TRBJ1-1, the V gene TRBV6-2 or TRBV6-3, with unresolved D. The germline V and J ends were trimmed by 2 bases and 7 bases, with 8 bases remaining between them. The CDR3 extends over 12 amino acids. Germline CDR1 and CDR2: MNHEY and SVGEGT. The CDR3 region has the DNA TGTGCCAGCAGTTACGGGCCGAATGAAGCTTTCTTT. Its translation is CASSYGPNEAFF.

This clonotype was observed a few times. CDR3 bases: TGCAGTGCTAGAGATGTTGAGACAGGGAATCAGCCCCAGCATTTT. Its protein is CSARDVETGNQPQHF. The V call is TRBV20-1, the J call TRBJ1-5; 7 nucleotides agree with TRBD1. Germline assignment: CDR1 DFQATT and CDR2 SNEGSKA (reference sequence). J was trimmed by 4 bases and V by 0 bases; bases with no gene match: 6. The CDR3 consists of 15 residues.

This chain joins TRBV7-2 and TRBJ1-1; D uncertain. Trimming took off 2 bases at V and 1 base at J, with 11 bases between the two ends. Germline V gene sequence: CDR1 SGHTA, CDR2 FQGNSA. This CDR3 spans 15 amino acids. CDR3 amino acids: CASSLFGYTNTEAFF. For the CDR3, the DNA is TGTGCCAGCAGCTTATTTGGGTACACGAACACTGAAGCTTTCTTT.

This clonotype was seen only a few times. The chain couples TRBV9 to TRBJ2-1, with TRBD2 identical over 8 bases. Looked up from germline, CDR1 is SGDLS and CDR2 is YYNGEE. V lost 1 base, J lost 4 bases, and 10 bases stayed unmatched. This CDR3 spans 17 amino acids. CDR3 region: CASSVLGTRVEYNEQFF. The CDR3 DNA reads TGTGCCAGCAGCGTATTGGGGACTAGGGTAGAGTACAATGAGCAGTTCTTC.